The sequence of this T cell receptor beta chain was determined in a study of shared clonotypes between healthy human individuals. Findings of the study overall: The diversity represented, both genetic and in exposure history, was limited by few donors. Naive CD4 clonotypes were shared across several donors at approximately 5.3%.

Genomic DNA per cell subset filled all wells of several immunoSEQ plates. Assay used: immunoSEQ multiplex PCR; TCRdb lists only in-frame clones, some missing. In the table there are 2 million to 2.5 million clones, under 97% of which are singletons. Comments on this clone: What it binds is unknown.

CD4+ cells were split into CD45RA+ naive and CD45RA-negative memory subsets. V shed 0 bases and J shed 4 bases, with 16 bases lying between them. Per the germline V gene, CDR1 is SGDLS and CDR2 is YYNGEE. The CDR3 is 16 residues long. The chain is built from TRBV9 and TRBJ1-1; D call uncertain. The sample taken for sequencing was naive CD4+ T cells sorted from blood. As to subset: CD45RA+ positively selected. The receptor's source is a man between 18 and 29 years old in good health. The CDR3 DNA sequence: TGTGCCAGCAGCGTAGCTGAGGTTCTACGAGGCACTGAAGCTTTCTTT. It encodes CASSVAEVLRGTEAFF.